This T cell receptor beta chain is from a study of T-cell reconstitution after alpha-beta-depleted transplantation in children. This CDR3 has 16 residues. J gave up 7 bases and V 7 bases, and 16 bases lay outside the gene matches. Germline assignment: CDR1 SGHRS and CDR2 YFSETQ. This clonotype was observed a handful of times. The antigen is undetermined. The study's findings and limits: Reports say that about two months after transplant, the alpha-beta T cells came out of several hundred graft clones that had expanded. The origin of high day-60 TCRbeta diversity in some patients lay in surviving recipient T cells and thymic progenitors. The authors attributed T-cell counts and diversity one year after transplant mostly to newly produced T cells.

Preparation of the TCRbeta library involved a method that used unique molecular identifiers. One entry per CDR3 protein, called by TCRdb with MiXCR from the PCR reads. Among approximately 270,000 distinct CDR3 sequences listed, roughly a quarter were seen once. The chain has TRBV5-1 and TRBJ2-1; 8 bases fit TRBD2. The source was PBMCs, mostly from graft donor cells, collected 360 days after TCRalphabeta/CD19-depleted stem cell transplant. This TCR derives from a female patient between 2 and 10 years old who had a stem cell transplant for congenital amegakaryocytic thrombocytopenia, so the T cells may come from the graft donor. The chain's CDR3 is CASAKTGTGGGNEQFF. The CDR3 DNA is TGCGCCAGCGCCAAAACTGGGACTGGCGGGGGGAATGAGCAGTTCTTC.